This passage covers 13 T cell receptor beta chains from one sample sequenced in a study of blood T cell repertoires in COVID-19 (TCRdb year 2020). Library method: the immunoSEQ multiplex PCR assay. TCRdb limited this immuneACCESS table to in-frame rearrangements with V and J called. A share of clones is missing; checked studies link under half to unresolved V genes, and the rest is unexplained. A total of fewer than 25,000 clones appear in this sample, around 90% of them only once. The ten biggest clones cover 27% of the sample. The sample taken for sequencing was peripheral blood. These receptors came from a man between 65 and 85 years old with COVID-19, enrolled during active disease.

The chain couples TRBV15 to TRBJ2-2, with D perhaps matching TRBD1 (6 bases). Looked up from germline, CDR1 is LNHNV and CDR2 is YYDKDF (reference sequence). V gave up 0 bases and J gave up 3 bases, with 11 bases separating them. This CDR3 has 16 amino acids. The CDR3 reads CATSRDQGLDTGELFF. The CDR3 nucleotides read TGTGCCACCAGCAGAGACCAGGGGTTAGACACCGGGGAGCTGTTTTTT.

The chain joins TRBV6-5 to TRBJ2-1, with 8 bases aligning to TRBD1. Germline CDR1 is MNHEY and CDR2 is SVGAGI. V trimming: 0 bases; J trimming: 14 bases; junction bases outside the gene matches: 9. The CDR3 length is 14 residues. CDR3 DNA: TGTGCCAGCAGTTACTCGGGAACAGGGGGTAAGGAGTTCTTC. Translated: CASSYSGTGGKEFF.

The chain is built from TRBV10-1 and TRBJ1-5, with 7 bases fitting TRBD1. Trimming took 0 bases from V and 7 from J; bases not matched to a gene: 0. Germline CDR1 and CDR2: WNHNN and SYGVQD (reference sequence). The CDR3 length is 13 residues. CDR3 bases: TGCGCCAGCAGTGAGTCACAGGGGCAGCCCCAGCATTTT. Amino acids: CASSESQGQPQHF.

This clone was detected once. The gene calls are TRBV10-3 and TRBJ2-7; a possible D gene is TRBD2 (5 bases). This CDR3 has 14 residues. CDR1 and CDR2 (germline): ENHRY, SYGVKD. Deletions cut 0 bases from V and 0 bases from J, with 6 bases between. In nucleotides, the CDR3 is TGTGCCATCAGTGAGTCGGAGGCCTCCTACGAGCAGTACTTC. Residues: CAISESEASYEQYF.

The gene calls are TRBV18 and TRBJ2-1, with D hard to call. Trimming removed 5 bases at V and 4 bases at J, with 15 bases between. CDR1 and CDR2 (germline): KGHSH, LQKENI. This CDR3 region has 15 residues. Written as DNA, the CDR3 is TGTGCCAGCTCATCCAGCGCGGATGGGTACAATGAGCAGTTCTTC. Encoded protein: CASSSSADGYNEQFF.

J is TRBJ2-1 and V is TRBV25-1; D remains ambiguous. With 5 bases removed from V and 5 bases from J, the gap between germline ends came to 16 bases. Looked up from germline, CDR1 is MGHDK and CDR2 is SYGVNS. This CDR3 spans 15 amino acids. The CDR3 sequence is CASSPPGSRDNEQFF. The CDR3 nucleotides are TGTGCCAGCAGTCCCCCTGGCAGTCGGGACAATGAGCAGTTCTTC.

The rearrangement uses TRBV12-3 or TRBV12-4 and TRBJ2-4; D perhaps matches TRBD1 (7 bases). The CDR3 runs 13 residues. The V and J ends lost 4 bases and 7 bases respectively, with 11 bases between them. Here the CDR3 reads CASSSGGSNIQYF. DNA of the CDR3: TGTGCCAGCAGTTCAGGGGGGAGCAACATTCAGTACTTC.

The sample holds a few counts of this clone. The V and J genes are TRBV19 and TRBJ1-1; TRBD1 is a possible D gene (6 bases). Trimming took off 5 bases at V and 4 bases at J, with 11 bases between the two ends. Germline V lookup: CDR1 LNHDA, CDR2 SQIVND (reference sequence). This CDR3 spans 13 amino acids. CDR3 region: CASSARRGTEAFF. The CDR3 DNA reads as TGTGCCAGTAGTGCCCGCAGGGGCACTGAAGCTTTCTTT.

This sequence joins TRBV7-9 and TRBJ1-6, with TRBD1 matching 7 bases. Germline V gene lookup returns CDR1 SEHNR and CDR2 FQNEAQ (reference sequence). J lost 7 bases, V lost 5 bases, and 8 bases had no gene match. The CDR3 is 15 amino acids. The CDR3 loop is CASSPMRDSNSPLHF. CDR3 DNA sequence: TGTGCCAGCAGCCCAATGCGGGACAGCAATTCACCCCTCCACTTT.

The chain links TRBV19 to TRBJ2-3, with a tentative D call TRBD1 (6 bases). CDR1 LNHDA and CDR2 SQIVND come from the germline V gene (reference sequence). V lost 4 bases to trimming and J lost 1 base, with 18 bases between them. The CDR3 covers 17 residues. This chain's CDR3 is CASSTQLNRVGTDTQYF. Written as DNA, the CDR3 is TGTGCCAGTAGTACTCAATTAAACAGGGTCGGCACAGATACGCAGTATTTT.

The rearrangement links TRBV19 to TRBJ2-2; 10 nucleotides agree with TRBD2. The CDR3 totals 17 residues. V was clipped by 4 bases and J by 3 bases; unmatched bases: 8. The germline V gene has CDR1 LNHDA and CDR2 SQIVND (reference sequence). CDR3 nucleotide sequence: TGTGCCAGTAGTACCCGGGGACTAGCGCGGGACACCGGGGAGCTGTTTTTT. Amino acids: CASSTRGLARDTGELFF.

The V gene is TRBV14, the J gene TRBJ1-2, with TRBD1 as a possible D gene (6 bases). Germline V lookup: CDR1 SGHDN, CDR2 FVKESK. The CDR3 is 15 amino acids. V was clipped by 0 bases and J by 7 bases, with 15 bases between them. The CDR3 protein is CASSQDWAGARGYTF. Here the CDR3 DNA reads TGTGCCAGCAGCCAAGATTGGGCAGGGGCTCGTGGCTACACCTTC. The full variable domain, its missing parts supplied by reference TRBV14 and TRBJ1-2, is EAGVTQFPSHSVIEKGQTVTLRCDPISGHDNLYWYRRVMGKEIKFLLHFVKESKQDESGMPNNRFLAERTGGTYSTLKVQPAELEDSGVYFCASSQDWAGARGYTFGSGTRLTVV.

The chain carries TRBV18 and TRBJ1-1; 10 nucleotides align to TRBD1. This CDR3 is 15 amino acids long. Germline loops: CDR1 KGHSH, CDR2 LQKENI. J lost 6 bases, V lost 2 bases, and 6 bases had no gene match. CDR3 nucleotide sequence: TGTGCCAGCTCACCATTGGGACAGGGGTACGCTGAAGCTTTCTTT. It codes for CASSPLGQGYAEAFF.